A selection of T cell receptor beta chains follows, all from one sample in a study of post-analysis software for immune sequencing data. A single record per CDR3 protein comes from TCRdb applying MiXCR to the PCR reads. The sample lists approximately 350,000 distinct CDR3 sequences; around a third were seen once. Sample: blood. Receptors were obtained from a girl aged 5-17 years with multiple sclerosis. The CDR3 runs from the conserved cysteine through the conserved F or W. Each record gives: CDR3 DNA, CDR3 protein, clone size, D gene, V gene, J gene. The D gene is left open where the match is weak. The size entry is marked missing in some rows and otherwise reads once, few, many or a size class.

TGTGCCATCAGTGACTGGACAGGGGACCCCGTCAATCAGCCCCAGCATTTT	CAISDWTGDPVNQPQHF	few	TRBD1	TRBV10-3	TRBJ1-5
TGTGCCAGCAGTTTACGAGGGCATCAAGAGACCCAGTACTTC	CASSLRGHQETQYF	.	.	TRBV12-3/TRBV12-4	TRBJ2-5
TGTGCCAGCAGATGGACTAGCGGCATCAATGAGCAGTTCTTC	CASRWTSGINEQFF	.	TRBD2	TRBV11-2	TRBJ2-1
TGCAGCGCTGGGTACCAAGAGACCCAGTACTTC	CSAGYQETQYF	few	.	TRBV29-1	TRBJ2-5
TGTGCCAGCAGCCCCCGACTGGGGGCGGGCACTGAAGCTTTCTTT	CASSPRLGAGTEAFF	.	.	TRBV12-3/TRBV12-4	TRBJ1-1
TGTGCCAGCAGCCGGACAGGGTTGTACCAAGAGACCCAGTACTTC	CASSRTGLYQETQYF	few	TRBD1	TRBV7-4	TRBJ2-5
TGCGCCAGCAGCTCCGGGACTAGCGGGTACTACGAGCAGTACTTC	CASSSGTSGYYEQYF	.	TRBD2	TRBV5-1	TRBJ2-7
TGTGCCAGCAGCCCCCGGCAGGAGCAGTACTTC	CASSPRQEQYF	.	.	TRBV7-9	TRBJ2-5
TGTGCCAGCAGTGAAGGATCCGGACTAGCGGGGGGTGGGTTCTTC	CASSEGSGLAGGGFF	once	TRBD2	TRBV2	TRBJ2-1
TGTGTCACTAGCGGGTCCCTCTCTGGGGCCAACGTCCTGACTTTC	CVTSGSLSGANVLTF	.	TRBD2	TRBV6-1	TRBJ2-6
TGCAGTGCTAGAGGGTTGAGGGTTTCCTACAATGAGCAGTTCTTC	CSARGLRVSYNEQFF	few	.	TRBV20-1	TRBJ2-1
TGTGCCATCAGTTCGTCCCAAGAGACCCAGTACTTC	CAISSSQETQYF	many	.	TRBV10-3	TRBJ2-5
TGTGCCAGCTCACCCGGAGTCGGGGGGGAGGCTGGCTACACCTTC	CASSPGVGGEAGYTF	.	.	TRBV18	TRBJ1-2
TGTGCCAGCAGCGTGGTAGGGGGAATAGGTGGCTACACCTTC	CASSVVGGIGGYTF	few	.	TRBV12-3/TRBV12-4	TRBJ1-2
TGCGCCAGCAGCTTTCGGACGGAGGGCGATACGCAGTATTTT	CASSFRTEGDTQYF	.	.	TRBV5-1	TRBJ2-3
TGTGCCATCAGGGGGGAGGGTGGGCAGCCCCAGCATTTT	CAIRGEGGQPQHF	.	.	TRBV10-3	TRBJ1-5
TGTGCCAGCAGCTTCCCTAGCACAGGCACCGAAGATACGCAGTATTTT	CASSFPSTGTEDTQYF	.	.	TRBV7-9	TRBJ2-3
TGTGCCAGCTCCGGGAGGGAGGAGAGCGCAGATACGCAGTATTTT	CASSGREESADTQYF	.	TRBD2	TRBV18	TRBJ2-3
TGCAGCGTTGGGACTTCACTGAACACTGAAGCTTTCTTT	CSVGTSLNTEAFF	few	.	TRBV29-1	TRBJ1-1
TGTGCCAGCAGTTACCGGGAGGACATCATAGGCTACGAGCAGTACTTC	CASSYREDIIGYEQYF	once	TRBD2	TRBV6-2/TRBV6-3	TRBJ2-7
TGTGCCAGCAGCCAAGTTCGGGGAGGCCACGAGCAGTACTTC	CASSQVRGGHEQYF	.	.	TRBV4-2	TRBJ2-7
TGCGCCAGCAGCTTGTTGGGACAGACCTACGAGCAGTACTTC	CASSLLGQTYEQYF	.	TRBD1	TRBV5-1	TRBJ2-7
TGCAGTGCCACACCCCTTCGAGTGAGGGCTTCGAGGCAGCCCCAGCATTTT	CSATPLRVRASRQPQHF	few	.	TRBV20-1	TRBJ1-5
TGCGCCAGCAGCCCGGGGACAGTTGCTAGCGGCTACACCTTC	CASSPGTVASGYTF	.	TRBD1	TRBV5-1	TRBJ1-2
TGTGCCAGCAGCGTAGCTGCAACTAGCGGGGGCACAGATACGCAGTATTTT	CASSVAATSGGTDTQYF	many	TRBD2	TRBV9	TRBJ2-3
TGTGCCAGCAGTTTATGGGCGGCCGAGAGTCGTGAAAAACTGTTTTTT	CASSLWAAESREKLFF	.	.	TRBV12-3/TRBV12-4	TRBJ1-4
TGTGCCAGCAGCTCCCTGGGACTAGCGGGGGGCCGATATACGCAGTATTTT	CASSSLGLAGGRYTQYF	.	TRBD2	TRBV11-2	TRBJ2-3
TGTGCCAGCAGCCCCGAGACTAGCGGGGGGGGTTACGAGCAGTACTTC	CASSPETSGGGYEQYF	few	TRBD2	TRBV5-5	TRBJ2-7
TGCAGTGCTAGAGAGCCAGACGACACGAGGGAAGCTTTCTTT	CSAREPDDTREAFF	.	.	TRBV20-1	TRBJ1-1
TGCGCCAGCAGCCAGGTGTCAGGGGACTATGGCTACACCTTC	CASSQVSGDYGYTF	.	.	TRBV4-3	TRBJ1-2
TGCAGCGTTGGAACAGGGATGGACTATGGCTACACCTTC	CSVGTGMDYGYTF	few	.	TRBV29-1	TRBJ1-2
TGTGCCAGCAGCCCGAGGGGGATGAACACTGAAGCTTTCTTT	CASSPRGMNTEAFF	few	.	TRBV7-8	TRBJ1-1
TGTGCCAGCACCTCGGACAGTTTTAATGAAAAACTGTTTTTT	CASTSDSFNEKLFF	many	.	TRBV7-9	TRBJ1-4
TGTGCCAGCAGCTTATATGGGACAGGGCGAGGAAGGGGGCACTATGGCTACACCTTC	CASSLYGTGRGRGHYGYTF	few	TRBD1	TRBV7-9	TRBJ1-2
TGTGCCAGCAGTTACTCGCCTTATTCTCTCGCGAACACCGGGGAGCTGTTTTTT	CASSYSPYSLANTGELFF	few	.	TRBV6-5	TRBJ2-2
TGTGCCAGCTCACCGCCTGTTAGGAGATACGAGCAGTACTTC	CASSPPVRRYEQYF	few	.	TRBV18	TRBJ2-7
TGTGCCAGCAGTTTTAGGGGTTGGGGCGAGCAGTACTTC	CASSFRGWGEQYF	.	.	TRBV12-3/TRBV12-4	TRBJ2-7